Detailed here is one TCR beta chain. The assay was immunoSEQ multiplex PCR, and TCRdb's table has in-frame clones only and misses some. The sample includes roughly 72,000 clones, 81% of them seen just once. After removal of 5 bases from V and 1 base from J, the junction contained 6 bases not matched to a gene. The CDR3 is 16 amino acids. Germline V gene sequence: CDR1 SEHNR, CDR2 FQNEAQ (reference sequence). This sample is drawn from a study of OX40 agonist ivuxolimab in advanced cancers. Systemic immunosuppression or a history of autoimmune disease excluded patients. This TCR was sampled from an adult with an advanced solid tumor such as melanoma, head and neck, liver or kidney cancer. This specimen was CD4+ or CD8+ T cells sorted from blood, taken in a trial of the OX40 agonist ivuxolimab. This chain links TRBV7-9 with TRBJ2-2; 8 bases agree with TRBD1. The CDR3, as DNA: TGTGCCAGCAGCGGAAGGGACAGGCTGAACACCGGGGAGCTGTTTTTT. It is translated as CASSGRDRLNTGELFF.